This TCR beta chain emerged from a study of blood T cell repertoires in COVID-19. The wider study: There were acute and convalescent COVID-19 samples, and they came from the United States, Italy and Spain. Sources were T cells, B-cell-depleted T cells, or PBMCs; the material itself was cDNA or gDNA.

This CDR3 region has 13 residues. Trimming took off 3 bases at V and 4 bases at J, with 10 bases between the two ends. In the original analysis: By means of reference gene primer amplification, nucleated cell counts were estimated. TCRdb keeps only in-frame clones here, not all; method: immunoSEQ multiplex PCR. V and J calls and clone size come straight from that table; D and trimming were deduced from the DNA. Among around 200,000 clones, less than 85% were seen once, and the ten largest hold roughly 13%. The count of this clone is one. The J gene is TRBJ2-7, the V gene TRBV12-3 or TRBV12-4, with D possibly being TRBD1 (5 bases). The sequencing input was peripheral blood. The receptor comes from a man in his forties or fifties who had recovered from COVID-19. This CDR3 is CASSFQGSYEQYF. In nucleotides, the CDR3 is TGTGCCAGCAGTTTTCAGGGTTCTTACGAGCAGTACTTC.